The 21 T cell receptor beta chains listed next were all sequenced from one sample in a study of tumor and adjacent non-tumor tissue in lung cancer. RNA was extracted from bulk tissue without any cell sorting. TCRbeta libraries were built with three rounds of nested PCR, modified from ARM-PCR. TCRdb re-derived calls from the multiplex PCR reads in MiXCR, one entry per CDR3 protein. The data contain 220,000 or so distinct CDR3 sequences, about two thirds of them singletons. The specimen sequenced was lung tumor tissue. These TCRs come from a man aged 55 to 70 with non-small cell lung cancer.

The CDR3 here is CATSHPAGIETQYF. CDR3 DNA sequence: TGTGCCACCAGTCATCCCGCCGGTATCGAGACCCAGTACTTC. The chain joins TRBV24-1 to TRBJ2-5; D gene unclear. Trimming left V 6 bases short and J 5 bases short, with 15 bases between. The CDR3 is 14 residues long. Germline V gene lookup returns CDR1 KGHDR and CDR2 SFDVKD.

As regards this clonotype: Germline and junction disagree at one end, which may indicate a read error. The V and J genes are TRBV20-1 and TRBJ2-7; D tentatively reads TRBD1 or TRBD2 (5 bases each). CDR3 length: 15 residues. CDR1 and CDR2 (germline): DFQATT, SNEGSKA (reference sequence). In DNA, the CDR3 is TGCAGTGTTAGAGATGCCCGGGACCTCTCCTACGAGCAGTACTTC. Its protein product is CSVRDARDLSYEQYF.

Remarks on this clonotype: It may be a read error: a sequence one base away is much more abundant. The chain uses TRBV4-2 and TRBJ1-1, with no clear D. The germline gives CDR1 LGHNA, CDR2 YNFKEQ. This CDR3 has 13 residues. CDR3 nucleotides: TGTGCCAGCAGCCAAGATAAGTGGGGTGAATCTTTCTTT. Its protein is CASSQDKWGESFF.

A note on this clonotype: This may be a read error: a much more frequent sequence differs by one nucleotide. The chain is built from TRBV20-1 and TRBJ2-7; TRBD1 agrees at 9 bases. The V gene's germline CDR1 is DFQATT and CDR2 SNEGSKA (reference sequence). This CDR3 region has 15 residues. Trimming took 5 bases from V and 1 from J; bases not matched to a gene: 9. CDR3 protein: CSAGGTGKGSYEQYF. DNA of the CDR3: TGCAGTGCTGGAGGGACAGGGAAGGGATCCTACGAGCAGTACTTC.

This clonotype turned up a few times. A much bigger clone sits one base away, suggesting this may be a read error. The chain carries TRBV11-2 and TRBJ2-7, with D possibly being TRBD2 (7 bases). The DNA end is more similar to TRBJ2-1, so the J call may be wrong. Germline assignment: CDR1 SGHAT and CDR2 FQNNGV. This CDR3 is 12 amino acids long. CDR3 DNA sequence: TGTGCCAGCAGCTGGGGGGGGCTCGAGCAGTTCTTC. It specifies CASSWGGLEQFF.

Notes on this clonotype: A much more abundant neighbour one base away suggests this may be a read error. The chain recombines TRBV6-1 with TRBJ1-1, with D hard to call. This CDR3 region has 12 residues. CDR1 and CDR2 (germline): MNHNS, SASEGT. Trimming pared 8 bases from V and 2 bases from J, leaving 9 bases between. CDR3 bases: TGTGCCAGCGAGAAGGGAAACACTGAAGCTTTCTTT. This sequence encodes CASEKGNTEAFF.

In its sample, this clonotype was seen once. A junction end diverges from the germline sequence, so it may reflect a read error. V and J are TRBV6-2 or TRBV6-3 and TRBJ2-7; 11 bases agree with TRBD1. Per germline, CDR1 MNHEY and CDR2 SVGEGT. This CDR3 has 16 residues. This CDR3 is CASNYQPRTGGEEQYF. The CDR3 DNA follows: TGTGCCAGCAATTACCAACCCAGGACAGGGGGCGAGGAGCAGTACTTC.

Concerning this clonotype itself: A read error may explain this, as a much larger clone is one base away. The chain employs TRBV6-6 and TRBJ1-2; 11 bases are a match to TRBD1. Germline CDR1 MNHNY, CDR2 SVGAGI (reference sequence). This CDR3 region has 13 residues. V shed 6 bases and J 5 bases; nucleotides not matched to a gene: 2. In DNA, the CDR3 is TGTGCCAGCAGCCGGGACAGGGGGTATGGCTACACCTTC. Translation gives CASSRDRGYGYTF.

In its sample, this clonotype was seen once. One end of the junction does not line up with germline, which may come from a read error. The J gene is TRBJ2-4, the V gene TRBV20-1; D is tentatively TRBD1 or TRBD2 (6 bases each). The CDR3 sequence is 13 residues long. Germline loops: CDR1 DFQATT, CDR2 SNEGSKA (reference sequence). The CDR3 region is CSARDSGRDIQNF. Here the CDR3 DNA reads TGCAGTGCTAGAGATTCGGGGCGGGACATTCAGAACTTC.

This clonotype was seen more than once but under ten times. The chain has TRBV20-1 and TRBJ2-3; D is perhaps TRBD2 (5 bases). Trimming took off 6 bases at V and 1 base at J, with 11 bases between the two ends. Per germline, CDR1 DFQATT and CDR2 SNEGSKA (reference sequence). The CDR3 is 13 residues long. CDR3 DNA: TGCAGTGCCCCTAGCAGACGCACAGATACGCAGTATTTT. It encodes CSAPSRRTDTQYF.

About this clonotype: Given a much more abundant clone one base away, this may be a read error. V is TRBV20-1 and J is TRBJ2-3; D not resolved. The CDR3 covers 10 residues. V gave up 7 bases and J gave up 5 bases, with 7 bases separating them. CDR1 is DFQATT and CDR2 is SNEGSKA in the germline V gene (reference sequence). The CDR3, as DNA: TGCAGTGTTAAGTTAGATACGCAGTATTTT. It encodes CSVKLDTQYF.

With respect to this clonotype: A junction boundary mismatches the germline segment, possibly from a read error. DNA of the CDR3: TGTGCCAGCAATGGGGCGAGGGGGACAACGAACACCGGGAAGCTGTTTTTT. It encodes CASNGARGTTNTGKLFF. The V call is TRBV6-1, the J call TRBJ2-2, with D possibly matching TRBD1 (6 bases). CDR1 and CDR2 from the germline V gene are MNHNS and SASEGT. CDR3 length: 17 amino acids.

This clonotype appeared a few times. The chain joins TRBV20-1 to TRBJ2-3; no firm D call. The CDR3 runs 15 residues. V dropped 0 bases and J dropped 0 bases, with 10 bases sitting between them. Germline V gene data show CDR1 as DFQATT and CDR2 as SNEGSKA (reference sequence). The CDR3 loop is CSARDLLTSTDTQYF. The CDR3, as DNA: TGCAGTGCTAGAGATCTACTGACTAGCACAGATACGCAGTATTTT.

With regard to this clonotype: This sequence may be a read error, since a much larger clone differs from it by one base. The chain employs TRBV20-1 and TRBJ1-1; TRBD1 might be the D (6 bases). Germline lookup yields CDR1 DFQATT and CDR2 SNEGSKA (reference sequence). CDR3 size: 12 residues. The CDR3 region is CSANTGRDEALF. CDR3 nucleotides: TGCAGTGCGAACACAGGGCGCGATGAAGCTTTGTTT.

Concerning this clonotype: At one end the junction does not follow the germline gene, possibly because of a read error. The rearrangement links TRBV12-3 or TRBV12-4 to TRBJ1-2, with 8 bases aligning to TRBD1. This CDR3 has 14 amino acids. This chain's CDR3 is CASSEDRANYDYTF. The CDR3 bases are TGTGCCAGCAGTGAGGACAGGGCGAACTATGACTACACCTTC.

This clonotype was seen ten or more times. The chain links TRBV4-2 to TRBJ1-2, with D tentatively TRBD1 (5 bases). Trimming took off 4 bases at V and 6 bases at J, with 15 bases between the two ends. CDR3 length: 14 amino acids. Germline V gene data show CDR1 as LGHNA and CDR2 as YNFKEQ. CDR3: CASSPTVGPDGYTF. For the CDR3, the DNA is TGTGCCAGCAGCCCGACAGTAGGTCCTGATGGCTACACCTTC.

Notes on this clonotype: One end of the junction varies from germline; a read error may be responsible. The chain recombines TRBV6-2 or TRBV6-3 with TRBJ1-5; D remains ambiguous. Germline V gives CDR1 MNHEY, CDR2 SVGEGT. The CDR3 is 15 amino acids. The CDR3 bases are TGTGACAGCAATCGAAATAACTATAGCAATCAGCCCCAGCATTTT. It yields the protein CDSNRNNYSNQPQHF.

CDR3 in DNA: TGCAGTACTATACTAGTAAGGACTAGCGGGAAGACAGATACGCAGTATTTT. This codes for CSTILVRTSGKTDTQYF. This rearrangement joins TRBV20-1 to TRBJ2-3, with 12 bases matching TRBD2. V gave up 8 bases and J gave up 3 bases; unmatched junction bases: 15. CDR1 and CDR2 from the germline V gene are DFQATT and SNEGSKA (reference sequence). This CDR3 region has 17 residues.

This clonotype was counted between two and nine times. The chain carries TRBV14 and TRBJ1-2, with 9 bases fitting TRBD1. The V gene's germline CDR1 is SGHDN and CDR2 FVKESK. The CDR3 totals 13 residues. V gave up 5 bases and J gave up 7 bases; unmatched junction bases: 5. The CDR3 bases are TGTGCCAGCAGCTCCGGGACAGGGAGTGGCTACACCTTC. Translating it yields CASSSGTGSGYTF.

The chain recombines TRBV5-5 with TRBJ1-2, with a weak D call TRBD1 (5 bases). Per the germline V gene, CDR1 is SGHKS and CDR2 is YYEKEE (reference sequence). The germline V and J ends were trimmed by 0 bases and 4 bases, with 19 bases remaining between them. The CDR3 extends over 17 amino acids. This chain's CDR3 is CASSLAFGTQNPYGYTF. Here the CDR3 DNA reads TGTGCCAGCAGCTTGGCGTTTGGGACCCAAAATCCCTATGGCTACACCTTC.

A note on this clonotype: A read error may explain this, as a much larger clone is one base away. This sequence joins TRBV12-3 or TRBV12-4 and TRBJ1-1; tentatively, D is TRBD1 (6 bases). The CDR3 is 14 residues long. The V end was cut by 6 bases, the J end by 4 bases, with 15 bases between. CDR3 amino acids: CASSLTSGVTEAFF. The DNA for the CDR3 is TGTGCCAGCAGCCTAACCTCAGGGGTCACTGAAGCTTTCTTT.